The clone carrying this TCR beta chain has a count of ten or more. This specimen comes from a study of T-cell reconstitution after alpha-beta-depleted transplantation in children. During its preparation, the TCRbeta library received unique molecular identifiers. TCRdb re-called the PCR reads with MiXCR, one entry per CDR3 protein. The sample shows some 550,000 distinct CDR3 sequences, 20% to 25% of them seen only once. V shed 5 bases and J shed 1 base, with 12 bases lying between them. The germline CDR1 and CDR2 sequences are SGHNT and YYREEE (reference sequence). There are 14 residues in the CDR3. The chain recombines TRBV5-4 with TRBJ2-5, with D possibly matching TRBD2 (7 bases). Sample: PBMCs, mostly from graft donor cells, taken 360 days after TCRalphabeta/CD19-depleted stem cell transplant. The receptor comes from a boy younger than two who had a stem cell transplant for acute myeloid leukemia, so the T cells may come from the graft donor. The CDR3 loop is CASRGGAVQETQYF. The CDR3 nucleotides are TGTGCCAGCAGAGGGGGGGCCGTCCAAGAGACCCAGTACTTC.